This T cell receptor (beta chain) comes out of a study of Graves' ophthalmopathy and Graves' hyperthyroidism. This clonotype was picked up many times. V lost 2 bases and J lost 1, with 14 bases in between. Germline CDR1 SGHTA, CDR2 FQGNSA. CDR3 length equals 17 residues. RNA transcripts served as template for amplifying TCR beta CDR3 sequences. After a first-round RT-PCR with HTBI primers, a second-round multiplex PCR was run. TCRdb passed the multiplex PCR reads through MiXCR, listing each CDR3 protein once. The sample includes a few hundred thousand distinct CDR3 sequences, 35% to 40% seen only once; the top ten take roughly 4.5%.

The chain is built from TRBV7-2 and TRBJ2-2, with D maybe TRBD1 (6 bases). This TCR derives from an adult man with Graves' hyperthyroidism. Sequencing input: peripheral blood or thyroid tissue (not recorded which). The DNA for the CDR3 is TGTGCCAGCAGCTTAAACACACAGGGTCGGAACACCGGGGAGCTGTTTTTT. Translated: CASSLNTQGRNTGELFF.